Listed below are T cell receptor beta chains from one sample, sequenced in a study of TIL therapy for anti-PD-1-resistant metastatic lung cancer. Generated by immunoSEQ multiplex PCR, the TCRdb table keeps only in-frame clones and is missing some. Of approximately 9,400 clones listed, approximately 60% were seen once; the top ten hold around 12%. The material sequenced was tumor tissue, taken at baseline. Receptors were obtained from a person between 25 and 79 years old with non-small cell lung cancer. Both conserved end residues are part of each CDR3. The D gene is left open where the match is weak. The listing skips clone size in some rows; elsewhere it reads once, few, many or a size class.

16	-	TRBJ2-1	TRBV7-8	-	CASSSTGSAKYNEQFF	TGTGCCAGCAGCTCAACCGGGAGCGCCAAGTACAATGAGCAGTTCTTC
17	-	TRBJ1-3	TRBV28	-	CASSLFGSLISGNTIYF	TGTGCCAGCAGTTTGTTTGGCAGCCTAATCTCTGGAAACACCATATATTTT
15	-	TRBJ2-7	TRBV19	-	CASSVDSQQSYEQYF	TGTGCCAGTAGTGTGGACAGCCAGCAGTCCTACGAGCAGTACTTC
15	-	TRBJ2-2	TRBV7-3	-	CASSPRTPGPGELFF	TGTGCCAGCAGCCCACGGACTCCAGGTCCCGGGGAGCTGTTTTTT
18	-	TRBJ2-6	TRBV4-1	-	CASSQREVLLSGANVLTF	TGCGCCAGCAGCCAACGCGAAGTTCTCCTCTCTGGGGCCAACGTCCTGACTTTC
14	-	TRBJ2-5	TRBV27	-	CASSRRPIQETQYF	TGTGCCAGCAGTCGAAGACCAATACAAGAGACCCAGTACTTC
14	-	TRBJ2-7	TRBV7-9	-	CASSLGGLSYEQYF	TGTGCCAGCAGCTTAGGAGGCCTCTCCTACGAGCAGTACTTC
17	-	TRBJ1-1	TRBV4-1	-	CASSREGGARMNTEAFF	TGCGCCAGCAGCCGCGAGGGAGGGGCTCGGATGAACACTGAAGCTTTCTTT
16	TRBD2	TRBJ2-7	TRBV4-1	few	CASSQVGREVRGEQYF	TGCGCCAGCAGCCAAGTTGGTCGGGAGGTTCGGGGCGAGCAGTACTTC
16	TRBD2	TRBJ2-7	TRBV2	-	CASSAQTSGTSYEQYF	TGTGCCAGCAGTGCCCAAACTAGCGGGACCTCCTACGAGCAGTACTTC
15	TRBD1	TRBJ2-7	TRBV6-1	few	CASSDPDRISYEQYF	TGTGCCAGCAGTGACCCGGACAGGATCTCCTACGAGCAGTACTTC
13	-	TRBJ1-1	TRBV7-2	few	CASSFYANTEAFF	TGTGCCAGCAGCTTTTACGCAAACACTGAAGCTTTCTTT
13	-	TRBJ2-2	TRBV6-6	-	CASSSRTAGELFF	TGTGCCAGCAGCTCCCGGACAGCCGGGGAGCTGTTTTTT
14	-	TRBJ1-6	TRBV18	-	CASSPGGQNSPLHF	TGTGCCAGCTCACCGGGGGGTCAGAATTCACCCCTCCACTTT
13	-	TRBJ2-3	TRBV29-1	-	CSVSGESTDTQYF	TGCAGCGTTTCTGGGGAGAGCACAGATACGCAGTATTTT
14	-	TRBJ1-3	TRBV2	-	CASSGWGLGNTIYF	TGTGCCAGCTCGGGATGGGGGCTCGGAAACACCATATATTTT
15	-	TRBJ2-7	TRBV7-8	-	CASSQDEGHRDEQYF	TGCGCCAGCAGCCAAGATGAGGGACACCGCGACGAGCAGTACTTC
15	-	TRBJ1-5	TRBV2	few	CASRFERAGNQPQHF	TGTGCCAGCAGATTCGAAAGGGCCGGCAATCAGCCCCAGCATTTT
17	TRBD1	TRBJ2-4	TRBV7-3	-	CASSLRGGTGTGNIQYF	TGTGCCAGCAGCTTAAGGGGCGGGACAGGGACTGGTAACATTCAGTACTTC
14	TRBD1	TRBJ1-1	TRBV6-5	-	CASSPLKGAAEAFF	TGTGCCAGCAGTCCACTGAAGGGGGCCGCTGAAGCTTTCTTT
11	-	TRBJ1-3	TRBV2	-	CAVSSRNTIYF	TGTGCCGTTAGCAGTCGAAACACCATATATTTT
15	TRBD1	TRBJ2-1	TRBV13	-	CASSPGTGANNEQFF	TGTGCCAGCAGCCCAGGGACAGGGGCGAACAATGAGCAGTTCTTC